The 30 T cell receptor beta chains presented below share a single source sample, sequenced in a study of beta chain features in type 1 diabetes (dated by TCRdb to 2016 to 2019). The library was obtained by the immunoSEQ multiplex PCR assay. All of the isolated RNA was reverse transcribed with the High Capacity cDNA Reverse Transcription Kit, so expressed TCRB transcripts were sequenced. In TCRdb, the immuneACCESS table is reduced to in-frame sequences with V and J assigned. These tables do not hold every clone; where another copy was compared, an unresolved V gene accounts for under half, and the others remain unexplained. The sample yields 300,000 to 400,000 clones; roughly 8% were counted once. Less than 0.5% of the sample is in the top ten clones. Sequenced input: central memory CD4+ T cells from blood. These receptor sequences come from a woman between 18 and 29 years old in good health.

This rearrangement joins TRBV29-1 to TRBJ1-2; no definite D call. The CDR3 extends over 12 amino acids. Between the trimmed V and J ends, which lost 8 bases and 0 bases, there was a span of 10 bases. Germline V gene lookup returns CDR1 SQVTM and CDR2 ANQGSEA. CDR3 amino acids: CSSLTTNYGYTF. CDR3 nucleotides: TGCAGCTCCTTGACAACTAACTATGGCTACACCTTC. The full variable domain, its missing parts supplied by reference TRBV29-1 and TRBJ1-2, is SAVISQKPSRDICQRGTSLTIQCQVDSQVTMMFWYRQQPGQSLTLIATANQGSEATYESGFVIDKFPISRPNLTFSTLTVSNMSPEDSSIYLCSSLTTNYGYTFGSGTRLTVV.

This clone was detected a few times. J is TRBJ2-1 and V is TRBV19; a weak D match, TRBD2 (5 bases). Per germline, CDR1 LNHDA and CDR2 SQIVND (reference sequence). V was cut by 5 bases and J by 9 bases, with 14 bases left in between. The CDR3 contains 13 residues. The CDR3 bases are TGTGCCAGTAGTCCTCCGTGGGAGTCTGAGCAGTTCTTC. Amino acids: CASSPPWESEQFF.

This clone appeared many times. The CDR3 loop reads CASSQERGRLSSYNEQFF. The CDR3 DNA follows: TGTGCCAGCAGCCAAGAACGGGGGCGGCTCAGCTCCTACAATGAGCAGTTCTTC. The J gene is TRBJ2-1, the V gene TRBV14; TRBD1 or TRBD2 may be the D gene (6 bases each). Trimming removed 0 bases from V and 0 bases from J, with 15 bases in between. From germline, CDR1 is SGHDN and CDR2 FVKESK. The CDR3 spans 18 residues.

This clone was counted between two and nine times. The V and J genes are TRBV6-1 and TRBJ2-2; 7 positions match TRBD2. Losses at the gene ends were 5 bases for V and 0 bases for J; bases not matched to a gene: 3. Germline CDR1 MNHNS, CDR2 SASEGT. The CDR3 has 15 residues. CDR3 DNA: TGTGCCAGCAGTATTGGGGGGGCGAACACCGGGGAGCTGTTTTTT. It yields the protein CASSIGGANTGELFF.

This clone was recorded a few times. The chain has TRBV11-3 and TRBJ2-1, with unresolved D. Germline CDR1 and CDR2: SGHNT and YENEEA. V was trimmed by 1 base and J by 6 bases, leaving 10 bases between them. The CDR3 spans 14 residues. The CDR3 DNA reads TGTGCCAGCAGCTTAGTAGGCGGAACCAATGAGCAGTTCTTC. Translation: CASSLVGGTNEQFF.

In this sample, this clone turned up a few times. This rearrangement joins TRBV7-6 to TRBJ2-7; 8 positions match TRBD2. Germline CDR1 and CDR2: SGHVS and FNYEAQ. The CDR3 sequence is 18 residues long. Germline trimming cut 1 base from V and 2 bases from J; bases unmatched to any gene: 13. The CDR3, as DNA: TGTGCCAGCAGCTTAGGGGGGCCCGAAGCGGGAGCCACCTACGAGCAGTACTTC. It translates to CASSLGGPEAGATYEQYF.

CDR3 sequence: CASSSLGVSAYYEQYF. Written as DNA, the CDR3 is TGTGCCAGCAGCAGCCTTGGGGTATCGGCCTACTACGAGCAGTACTTC. V and J are TRBV7-9 and TRBJ2-7; no definite D call. The germline V and J ends were trimmed by 5 bases and 3 bases, with 20 bases remaining between them. CDR1 and CDR2 from the germline V gene are SEHNR and FQNEAQ (reference sequence). The length of the CDR3 is 16 residues.

This chain uses TRBV7-2 with TRBJ2-1; possible D gene TRBD2, 6 bases. Germline CDR1 is SGHTA and CDR2 is FQGNSA. This CDR3 contains 15 residues. V lost 5 bases and J lost 6, with 17 bases in between. As DNA, the CDR3 is TGTGCCAGCAGCCCGGCCTGGGAGGCCTTCAATGAGCAGTTCTTC. This codes for CASSPAWEAFNEQFF.

The chain has TRBV7-8 and TRBJ2-6, with D uncertain. This CDR3 is 19 amino acids long. Per germline, CDR1 SGHVS and CDR2 FQNEAQ. The V end was cut by 0 bases, the J end by 0 bases, with 15 bases between. For the CDR3, the DNA is TGTGCCAGCAGCTTAGCGTATCCCCAGGCCAACTCTGGGGCCAACGTCCTGACTTTC. Its translation: CASSLAYPQANSGANVLTF.

There are a few counts of this clone. The J gene is TRBJ2-3, the V gene TRBV21-1; the table's D call, TRBD2, was not checked against the DNA. TRBV21-1 constitutes a pseudogene. The CDR3 has 15 residues. The CDR3 DNA reads as TGTGCCAGCAGCAAATGGACTGGAAGCACAGATACGCAGTATTTT. Translation gives CASSKWTGSTDTQYF.

In the case of this clone: The same CDR3 is also encoded by other DNA sequences in this sample. This sequence joins TRBV6-5 and TRBJ2-5; unclear D gene. V gave up 5 bases and J gave up 5 bases, with 6 bases separating them. In germline, CDR1 is MNHEY, CDR2 SVGAGI. The CDR3 covers 11 residues. The chain's CDR3 is CASSAQETQYF. The CDR3, as DNA: TGTGCCAGCAGTGCCCAGGAGACCCAGTACTTC.

This rearrangement joins TRBV11-2 to TRBJ2-5; D assignment may be TRBD1 or TRBD2 (6 bases each). V lost 1 base to trimming and J lost 4 bases, with 10 bases between them. Per the germline V gene, CDR1 is SGHAT and CDR2 is FQNNGV. The CDR3 is made up of 14 amino acids. The CDR3 sequence is CASSLGGAGETQYF. CDR3 sequence (DNA): TGTGCCAGCAGCTTAGGGGGGGCTGGAGAGACCCAGTACTTC. Together with reference TRBV11-2 and TRBJ2-5, the CDR3 gives the full variable domain: EAGVAQSPRYKIIEKRQSVAFWCNPISGHATLYWYQQILGQGPKLLIQFQNNGVVDDSQLPKDRFSAERLKGVDSTLKIQPAKLEDSAVYLCASSLGGAGETQYFGPGTRLLVL.

This clone has only a few counts. V and J are TRBV28 and TRBJ2-2; the match to TRBD2 covers 7 bases. Germline CDR1 and CDR2: MDHEN and SYDVKM. Germline trimming cut 6 bases from V and 3 bases from J; bases unmatched to any gene: 13. The CDR3 is 17 residues long. CDR3 sequence reads: CASRLWGGLGYTGELFF. The CDR3 DNA reads TGTGCCAGCAGACTATGGGGCGGACTAGGTTACACCGGGGAGCTGTTTTTT.

A few counts support this clone. The chain uses TRBV4-1 and TRBJ2-5; D possibly corresponds to TRBD2 (6 bases). CDR3 size: 13 residues. Germline CDR1 reads MGHRA; CDR2 reads YSYEKL. V dropped 2 bases and J dropped 5 bases, with 9 bases sitting between them. The CDR3 coding sequence is TGCGCCAGCAGCCAACGCGGGGTGGAGACCCAGTACTTC. This translates into CASSQRGVETQYF.

The V gene is TRBV10-2, the J gene TRBJ2-1; 9 bases line up with TRBD1. From germline, CDR1 is WSHSY and CDR2 SAAADI. The CDR3 sequence is 15 residues long. V shed 5 bases, J shed 7 bases, and the junction held 9 bases outside the gene matches. DNA of the CDR3: TGCGCCAGCAGTTTGTCCGGGACAGGGACTAATGAGCAGTTCTTC. It translates to CASSLSGTGTNEQFF.

In this sample, this clone turned up once. The rearrangement links TRBV6-1 to TRBJ1-1; no clear D gene. CDR3 length: 12 amino acids. Germline V CDR1 and CDR2: MNHNS, SASEGT. V lost 8 bases and J lost 5, with 12 bases in between. The CDR3 DNA reads as TGTGCCAGCTCCGAGATGAGGACTGAAGCTTTCTTT. Translated, it gives CASSEMRTEAFF.

The chain joins TRBV5-4 to TRBJ2-5; 13 nucleotides agree with TRBD2. V lost 2 bases to trimming and J lost 4 bases; unmatched junction nucleotides: 2. The CDR3 has 15 residues. Germline CDR1 is SGHNT and CDR2 is YYREEE (reference sequence). CDR3: CASSFRTSGGETQYF. For the CDR3, the DNA is TGTGCCAGCAGCTTCCGGACTAGCGGGGGAGAGACCCAGTACTTC.

This clone has a handful of counts. The chain is built from TRBV18 and TRBJ1-1; TRBD1 matches 7 bases. Germline CDR1 and CDR2: KGHSH and LQKENI. Losses at the gene ends were 3 bases for V and 1 base for J; bases not matched to a gene: 5. The CDR3 extends over 15 amino acids. The CDR3 region has the DNA TGTGCCAGCTCACCGAGGGGACAGCCGAACACTGAAGCTTTCTTT. This encodes CASSPRGQPNTEAFF.

The V call is TRBV7-3, the J call TRBJ2-3, with TRBD2 identical over 7 bases. V lost 2 bases, J lost 2 bases, and 7 bases stayed unmatched. Germline V CDR1 and CDR2: SGHTA, FQGTGA. This CDR3 has 16 residues. The CDR3 here is CASSLGAGATTDTQYF. The CDR3, as DNA: TGTGCCAGCAGCTTAGGTGCGGGAGCCACCACAGATACGCAGTATTTT.

Points on this clone: The same CDR3 also results from other DNA sequences found in this sample. The CDR3 region has the DNA TGTGCCAGCAGCTTGACAGGGGGCTACGAGCAGTACTTC. Its protein is CASSLTGGYEQYF. The V call is TRBV7-3, the J call TRBJ2-7; 9 bases line up with TRBD1. Germline assignment: CDR1 SGHTA and CDR2 FQGTGA. The CDR3 spans 13 residues. Trimming took 3 bases from V and 3 from J; bases not matched to a gene: 0. The variable domain in full, completed from reference TRBV7-3 and TRBJ2-7, reads GAGVSQTPSNKVTEKGKYVELRCDPISGHTALYWYRQSLGQGPEFLIYFQGTGAADDSGLPNDRFFAVRPEGSVSTLKIQRTERGDSAVYLCASSLTGGYEQYFGPGTRLTVT.

The rearrangement joins TRBV2 to TRBJ2-7, with 9 bases lining up with TRBD2. This CDR3 has 13 residues. V trimming: 5 bases; J trimming: 9 bases; junction bases outside the gene matches: 8. The germline V gene has CDR1 SNHLY and CDR2 FYNNEI. CDR3: CASSLGREGRQYF. The CDR3 nucleotides are TGTGCCAGCAGTTTAGGGCGGGAGGGAAGGCAGTACTTC. Full variable domain (remainder filled in from reference TRBV2 and TRBJ2-7): EPEVTQTPSHQVTQMGQEVILRCVPISNHLYFYWYRQILGQKVEFLVSFYNNEISEKSEIFDDQFSVERPDGSNFTLKIRSTKLEDSAMYFCASSLGREGRQYFGPGTRLTVT.

This clone was observed a few times. The genes are TRBV5-1 and TRBJ2-5; TRBD1 is a possible D gene (5 bases). V lost 7 bases and J lost 2, with 9 bases in between. CDR1 is SGHRS and CDR2 is YFSETQ in the germline V gene. The CDR3 sequence is 12 residues long. CDR3 nucleotides: TGCGCCAGCTTCGACAGTCAAGAGACCCAGTACTTC. Translated: CASFDSQETQYF.

The chain combines TRBV5-1 with TRBJ2-1, with 7 bases fitting TRBD2. V shed 0 bases and J 8 bases; nucleotides not matched to a gene: 11. The germline V gene has CDR1 SGHRS and CDR2 YFSETQ. The CDR3 is 16 amino acids. The CDR3 loop is CASSLAPHLAADEQFF. The CDR3 DNA reads TGCGCCAGCAGCTTGGCGCCCCACCTAGCGGCGGATGAGCAGTTCTTC.

The V call is TRBV5-6, the J call TRBJ1-4, with D uncertain. Germline CDR1 SGHDT, CDR2 YYEEEE. The V gene lost 3 bases and the J gene lost 0 bases, with 15 bases spanning the gap. The CDR3 extends over 17 amino acids. The CDR3 nucleotides read TGTGCCAGCAGCTCCCTCCGCCTGTCCTCAACTAATGAAAAACTGTTTTTT. This encodes CASSSLRLSSTNEKLFF. The full variable domain, its missing parts supplied by reference TRBV5-6 and TRBJ1-4, is DAGVTQSPTHLIKTRGQQVTLRCSPKSGHDTVSWYQQALGQGPQFIFQYYEEEERQRGNFPDRFSGHQFPNYSSELNVNALLLGDSALYLCASSSLRLSSTNEKLFFGSGTQLSVL.

The chain combines TRBV7-9 with TRBJ1-5; D ambiguous. The CDR3 runs to 14 residues. Germline-derived CDR1 and CDR2 are SEHNR and FQNEAQ (reference sequence). V lost 9 bases to trimming and J lost 4 bases, with 16 bases between them. CDR3 DNA sequence: TGTGCCAGACTAAACAGCAGTTCAAATCAGCCCCAGCATTTT. Amino acid sequence: CARLNSSSNQPQHF.

The CDR3 protein is CASSVAASGSRIDTQYF. The CDR3 coding sequence is TGTGCCAGCAGCGTAGCGGCTAGCGGGAGCCGTATAGATACGCAGTATTTT. V and J are TRBV9 and TRBJ2-3; 10 bases agree with TRBD2. Germline loops: CDR1 SGDLS, CDR2 YYNGEE. The CDR3 runs to 17 residues. The V gene end was trimmed by 0 bases and the J gene end by 5 bases; junction bases not matched to a gene: 9.

The chain couples TRBV28 to TRBJ1-1; no clear D gene. The CDR3 totals 12 residues. CDR1 and CDR2 (germline): MDHEN, SYDVKM. V lost 6 bases, J lost 8 bases, and 13 bases lay in between. The CDR3 nucleotides read TGTGCCAGCAGGGGCACAGCCAAGGAAGCTTTCTTT. Residues: CASRGTAKEAFF.

In this sample, this clone turned up a few times. V is TRBV7-6 and J is TRBJ2-1; the match to TRBD2 covers 11 bases. V was pared by 1 base and J by 9 bases, with 8 bases of the junction left unmatched. The V gene's germline CDR1 is SGHVS and CDR2 FNYEAQ. This CDR3 comprises 16 residues. As DNA, the CDR3 is TGTGCCAGCAGCTTAGAGGCGCTAGCGGGAGGAAGTGAGCAGTTCTTC. Its protein product is CASSLEALAGGSEQFF.

The chain couples TRBV10-3 to TRBJ1-2; 10 bases align to TRBD1. With 7 bases clipped from V and 0 bases from J, the junction kept 8 bases outside the gene matches. Germline V gives CDR1 ENHRY, CDR2 SYGVKD. This CDR3 is 16 amino acids long. Here the CDR3 DNA reads TGTGCCATCACACGGGACAGGGGTTTAGCTAACTATGGCTACACCTTC. This codes for CAITRDRGLANYGYTF.

The rearrangement uses TRBV10-3 and TRBJ1-3, with 9 bases that match TRBD1. The CDR3 runs to 14 residues. Trimming cost V 4 bases and J 4 bases; bases outside gene matches: 2. Germline assignment: CDR1 ENHRY and CDR2 SYGVKD. CDR3 sequence (DNA): TGTGCCATCAGTGGACAGGGGGAAGGAAACACCATATATTTT. It specifies CAISGQGEGNTIYF.